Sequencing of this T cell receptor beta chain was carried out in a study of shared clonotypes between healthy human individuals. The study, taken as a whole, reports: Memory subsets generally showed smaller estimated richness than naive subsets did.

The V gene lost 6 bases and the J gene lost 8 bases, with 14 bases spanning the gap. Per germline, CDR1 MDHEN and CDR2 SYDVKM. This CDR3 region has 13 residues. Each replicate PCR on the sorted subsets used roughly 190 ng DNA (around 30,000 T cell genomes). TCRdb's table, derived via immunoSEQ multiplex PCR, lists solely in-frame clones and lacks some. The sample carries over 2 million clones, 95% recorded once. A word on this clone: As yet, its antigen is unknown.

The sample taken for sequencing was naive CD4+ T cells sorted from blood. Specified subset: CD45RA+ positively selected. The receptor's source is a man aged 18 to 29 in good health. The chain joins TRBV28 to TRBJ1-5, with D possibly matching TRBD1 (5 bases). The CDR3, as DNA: TGTGCCAGCAGACTCCAAGGGGAAAAGCCCCAGCATTTT. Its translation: CASRLQGEKPQHF.